A selection of T cell receptor beta chains follows, all from one sample in a study of blood T cell repertoires in COVID-19. Profiled with immunoSEQ multiplex PCR; TCRdb holds only in-frame clones, not every one. The data contain tens of thousands of clones, over 70% of them seen just once; the ten biggest clones take up 11%. Sequencing was carried out using peripheral blood. The receptors originated from an older man with acute or convalescent COVID-19. Each CDR3 is given with its conserved first and last residue. Each record gives: D gene, V gene, clone size, J gene, CDR3 DNA, CDR3 protein. D genes are given only for firm matches. Size is stated for part of the rows, as once, few or many counts, or as a class when the clone is expanded.

TRBD1	TRBV4-1	-	TRBJ1-3	TGCGCCAGCAGCCAGACAGGGACTGGAAACACCATATATTTT	CASSQTGTGNTIYF
-	TRBV28	-	TRBJ1-2	TGTGCCAGCAAGCCACAGGGAGCTAACTATGGCTACACCTTC	CASKPQGANYGYTF
TRBD1	TRBV6-2/TRBV6-3	-	TRBJ1-5	TGTGCCAGCAGTTACGAGACAGGGGGCAAGCAGCCCCAGCATTTT	CASSYETGGKQPQHF
-	TRBV24-1	-	TRBJ2-1	TGTGCCACCAGTGATAATTTGGCAGGCCACTACAATGAGCAGTTCTTC	CATSDNLAGHYNEQFF
TRBD2	TRBV13	-	TRBJ2-2	TGTGCCAGCAGCTTAGCTAGCGGGAGGAGGACCGGGGAGCTGTTTTTT	CASSLASGRRTGELFF
-	TRBV5-5	-	TRBJ1-4	TGTGCCACCGGTGCAACTAATGAAAAACTGTTTTTT	CATGATNEKLFF
TRBD1	TRBV20-1	once	TRBJ2-7	TGCAGTGCTAGTGGACAGGGTTCCGGCTACGAGCAGTACTTC	CSASGQGSGYEQYF
TRBD1	TRBV3-1/TRBV3-2	-	TRBJ1-5	TGTGCCAGCAGCCCCACGGGACAGGGAAGTCAGCCCCAGCATTTT	CASSPTGQGSQPQHF
TRBD1	TRBV25-1	-	TRBJ1-2	TGTGCCAGCAGTGAACCGGGACAGGGGGGCCCTCTAGGGGGCTACACCTTC	CASSEPGQGGPLGGYTF
-	TRBV6-5	few	TRBJ2-7	TGTGCCAGTCAGGGATATACCCCCCACGAGCAGTACTTC	CASQGYTPHEQYF
TRBD2	TRBV10-3	-	TRBJ2-5	TGTGCCATTAGCGGGGGGTCACAAGAGACCCAGTACTTC	CAISGGSQETQYF
TRBD2	TRBV5-1	-	TRBJ2-1	TGCGCCAGCAGCCAGACTAGCGGGGATTACAATGAGCAGTTCTTC	CASSQTSGDYNEQFF
TRBD1	TRBV10-3	-	TRBJ2-7	TGTGCCATCAGTGAGTCGACGGGACAGGGGGCCTACGAGCAGTACTTC	CAISESTGQGAYEQYF
-	TRBV27	-	TRBJ1-1	TGTGCCAGCAGTCTTACCTCTGGGCTGCTGGAAGCTTTCTTT	CASSLTSGLLEAFF
TRBD2	TRBV2	-	TRBJ2-1	TGTGCCAGCAGTCTCTTAAGCGGGAGGGATGAGCAGTTCTTC	CASSLLSGRDEQFF
TRBD1	TRBV28	-	TRBJ2-1	TGTGCCAGCCTACGGGACAGCGCTACTGGTGAGCAGTTCTTC	CASLRDSATGEQFF
TRBD1	TRBV9	-	TRBJ1-6	TGTGCCAGCAGCGTTGGACAGGGCAAGCAAAGCTCCTATAATTCACCCCTCCACTTT	CASSVGQGKQSSYNSPLHF
TRBD1	TRBV5-1	-	TRBJ2-1	TGCGCCAGCAGCTTGGCGAGGGGGCCGTACAATGAGCAGTTCTTC	CASSLARGPYNEQFF
-	TRBV18	-	TRBJ2-7	TGTGCCAGCTCACCAACGGGACGGGGACTCTACGAGCAGTACTTC	CASSPTGRGLYEQYF
-	TRBV7-3	-	TRBJ2-1	TGTGCCAGCAGCTTAAGGCAGGGTGTGGAGAATGAGCAGTTCTTC	CASSLRQGVENEQFF
-	TRBV9	few	TRBJ2-3	TGTGCCAGCAGCGCCTTCCAGGGTGGGTTGACAGATACGCAGTATTTT	CASSAFQGGLTDTQYF
TRBD2	TRBV6-6	-	TRBJ2-1	TGTGTCACAGCACGGGGACTAGCGGGGGGAGGACATGAGCAGTTCTTC	CVTARGLAGGGHEQFF
-	TRBV7-3	-	TRBJ2-2	TGTGCCAGCAGCTTATGGGCAGCAACCGGGGAGCTGTTTTTT	CASSLWAATGELFF
-	TRBV5-1	-	TRBJ1-2	TGCGCCAGCAGCTTGACAGGGTGGGGCTACACCTTC	CASSLTGWGYTF
TRBD1	TRBV3-1/TRBV3-2	-	TRBJ2-7	TGTGCCAGCAGCCGCCGAAACCCAGTGGGGGACAGGGGCGAAGAGCAGTACTTC	CASSRRNPVGDRGEEQYF
TRBD1	TRBV5-1	-	TRBJ1-1	TGCGCCAGCAGCTTGGGGACAGGGTGGACTGAAGCTTTCTTT	CASSLGTGWTEAFF
-	TRBV6-5	-	TRBJ2-7	TGTGCCAGCAGTCTAGGCTCCGAGCAGTACTTC	CASSLGSEQYF
TRBD1	TRBV10-1	-	TRBJ2-7	TGCGCCAGCTCCCGGGACAGGGGCCCCTACGAGCAGTACTTC	CASSRDRGPYEQYF
TRBD1	TRBV7-9	-	TRBJ2-2	TGTGCCAGCTCAAGACGACAGGGGTCCGGGGAGCTGTTTTTT	CASSRRQGSGELFF
TRBD1	TRBV12-3/TRBV12-4	-	TRBJ1-2	TGTGCCAGCAGTTTCTGGGACAGCGATGGCTACACCTTC	CASSFWDSDGYTF
TRBD2	TRBV6-6	-	TRBJ2-5	TGTGCCAGCAGCAATGGACTAGCGGGGGGCTTGGAGACCCAGTACTTC	CASSNGLAGGLETQYF
-	TRBV3-1/TRBV3-2	-	TRBJ1-1	TGTGCCAGCAGCCAAGTCGAGGGTGCGTCTGAAGCTTTCTTT	CASSQVEGASEAFF
-	TRBV13	once	TRBJ2-2	TGTGCCAGCAGCTCAGAACAGGTCGCGAACACCGGGGAGCTGTTTTTT	CASSSEQVANTGELFF
TRBD1	TRBV5-1	-	TRBJ2-5	TGCGCCAGCAGCTTGGCCCCGGGACAGGGGGGACAAGAGACCCAGTACTTC	CASSLAPGQGGQETQYF
TRBD2	TRBV19	-	TRBJ2-1	TGTGCCAGTAGTATACTAGCGGGAGGGCCGGATGAGCAGTTCTTC	CASSILAGGPDEQFF
-	TRBV12-3/TRBV12-4	few	TRBJ1-2	TGTGCCAGCAGTTTTCAGGGGCCCTATGGCTACACCTTC	CASSFQGPYGYTF
TRBD1	TRBV11-3	-	TRBJ2-1	TGTGCCAGCAGCTTAGAGGGGACAGGCCTCTACAATGAGCAGTTCTTC	CASSLEGTGLYNEQFF
TRBD1	TRBV11-3	-	TRBJ2-2	TGTGCCAGCGGGATGGGACAGGGCTACACCGGGGAGCTGTTTTTT	CASGMGQGYTGELFF
TRBD1	TRBV29-1	once	TRBJ1-5	TGCAGCGTTCAGGGGGTGGGCAATCAGCCCCAGCATTTT	CSVQGVGNQPQHF
-	TRBV7-2	-	TRBJ2-1	TGTGCCAGCAGCTTAGGAGGGGACGGGAGAACACAGAAGCAGTTCTTC	CASSLGGDGRTQKQFF
-	TRBV6-5	-	TRBJ1-1	TGTGCCAGCAATCGAGGGGGGGGAACTGAAGCTTTCTTT	CASNRGGGTEAFF
TRBD2	TRBV6-1	-	TRBJ2-1	TGTGCCAGCAGTGGGACTAGCGGGGGATTATACAATGAGCAGTTCTTC	CASSGTSGGLYNEQFF
TRBD1	TRBV28	-	TRBJ1-6	TGTGCCAGCAGTTCTCCGGGACAGGGGGCGAGCTCCTATAATTCACCCCTCCACTTT	CASSSPGQGASSYNSPLHF
TRBD2	TRBV5-5	-	TRBJ2-3	TGTGCCAGCAGGGAAACCGGGACTAGTTTTGTCGATACGCAGTATTTT	CASRETGTSFVDTQYF
-	TRBV18	-	TRBJ2-2	TGTGCCAGCTCACCAGCGGCGCCAACCGGGGAGCTGTTTTTT	CASSPAAPTGELFF